The entry below describes one T cell receptor (beta chain). This record belongs to a study of T cell changes during pregnancy in multiple sclerosis. The data were produced by immunoSEQ multiplex PCR, yet TCRdb's version contains in-frame clones alone and is incomplete. The data show fewer than 40,000 clones, with approximately 88% seen just once and 9.7% held by the top ten. The CDR3 is made up of 18 amino acids. The junction had 17 bases not matched to a gene; V was cut back by 4 bases and J by 7 bases. CDR1 and CDR2 from the germline V gene are SGHTA and FQGNSA. Material: CD8+ T cells from peripheral blood mononuclear cells, obtained in the first trimester of pregnancy. The sequence was obtained from a female donor with multiple sclerosis, enrolled in a pregnancy study. The V gene is TRBV7-2, the J gene TRBJ1-5; 9 positions agree with TRBD1. The CDR3 DNA reads TGTGCCAGCAGCTCTTCGGACTGGGTAACAGGGGGCGCCCAGCCCCAGCATTTT. Its translation: CASSSSDWVTGGAQPQHF. The full variable domain, in which reference TRBV7-2 and TRBJ1-5 provide the parts outside the CDR3, is GAGVSQSPSNKVTEKGKDVELRCDPISGHTALYWYRQSLGQGLEFLIYFQGNSAPDKSGLPSDRFSAERTGGSVSTLTIQRTQQEDSAVYLCASSSSDWVTGGAQPQHFGDGTRLSIL.